This T cell receptor (beta chain) originates from a study of T cell changes during pregnancy in multiple sclerosis. Germline loops: CDR1 SGHNT, CDR2 YYREEE (reference sequence). The CDR3 spans 17 residues. V was pared by 9 bases and J by 0 bases, with 19 bases between. Measured with immunoSEQ multiplex PCR; TCRdb has only the in-frame clones, and not every one. This sample yields about 27,000 clones, of which almost 90% are seen a single time; under 8.5% belongs to the top ten. This clone was counted a single time. V gene TRBV5-4 combines with J gene TRBJ1-6, with a tentative D call TRBD1 (5 bases). The receptor was derived from a female donor with multiple sclerosis, enrolled in a pregnancy study. The sequencing here drew on CD8+ T cells from peripheral blood mononuclear cells, taken in the second trimester of pregnancy. The CDR3 DNA sequence: TGTGCCACCTCCGGGACTCTCGCGGGCTCCTATAATTCACCCCTCCACTTT. Protein: CATSGTLAGSYNSPLHF.